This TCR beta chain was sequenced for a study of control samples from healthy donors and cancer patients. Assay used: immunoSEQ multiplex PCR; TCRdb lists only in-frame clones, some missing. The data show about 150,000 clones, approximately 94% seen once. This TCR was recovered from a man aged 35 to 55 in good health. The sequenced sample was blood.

The CDR3 sequence: CASSAVTGGRGYTF. The CDR3 DNA reads TGTGCCAGCAGCGCCGTGACAGGGGGACGTGGCTACACCTTC. V usage is TRBV9 and J usage is TRBJ1-2, with 9 bases aligning to TRBD1. V lost 3 bases and J lost 7; bases outside the gene matches: 7. Per the germline V gene, CDR1 is SGDLS and CDR2 is YYNGEE. CDR3 size: 14 residues.